The 10 T cell receptor beta chains below all came from one sample that was sequenced in a study of siplizumab effects on memory and regulatory T cells. Only in-frame clones appear in the TCRdb table, and some are missing; sequencing was by immunoSEQ multiplex PCR. The table has 100,000 to 110,000 clones, about 94% seen once. The sample taken for sequencing was non-Treg CD4+ T cells sorted from blood. The source is a human donor in good health.

The chain has TRBV6-1 and TRBJ1-1; D not resolved. The V end was cut by 2 bases, the J end by 5 bases, with 15 bases between. This CDR3 region has 15 residues. CDR1 is MNHNS, CDR2 SASEGT, per germline. CDR3 coding DNA: TGTGCCAGCAGTGAATTGGACCTTTCTAGGACTGAAGCTTTCTTT. Translation gives CASSELDLSRTEAFF.

The rearrangement joins TRBV10-1 to TRBJ2-3; TRBD2 is a possible D gene (5 bases). The V end was cut by 6 bases, the J end by 6 bases, with 16 bases between. CDR3 length equals 14 residues. CDR1 is WNHNN, CDR2 SYGVQD, per germline (reference sequence). The CDR3, as DNA: TGCGCCAGCAGCGGGGAAGGGTGGACGGATACGCAGTATTTT. This gives the protein CASSGEGWTDTQYF.

The chain has TRBV11-3 and TRBJ2-1; 7 bases match TRBD2. The CDR3 runs to 15 residues. Per the germline V gene, CDR1 is SGHNT and CDR2 is YENEEA. Losses at the gene ends were 0 bases for V and 1 base for J; bases not matched to a gene: 0. CDR3 in DNA: TGTGCCAGCAGCTTAGAAGCGGGGTCCTACAATGAGCAGTTCTTC. As protein: CASSLEAGSYNEQFF.

This chain uses TRBV14 with TRBJ2-3; 8 bases are shared with TRBD1. The ends lost 4 bases at V and 3 bases at J; junction bases unmatched: 6. This CDR3 region has 15 residues. Germline CDR1 reads SGHDN; CDR2 reads FVKESK. The DNA of the CDR3 is TGTGCCAGCAGCCCGAAGACAGGGGTGACAGATACGCAGTATTTT. Its protein product is CASSPKTGVTDTQYF.

This chain joins TRBV18 and TRBJ2-1; 8 nucleotides match TRBD1. V lost 5 bases, J lost 0 bases, and 6 bases stayed unmatched. Germline V lookup: CDR1 KGHSH, CDR2 LQKENI. This CDR3 is built from 16 residues. CDR3 bases: TGTGCCAGCTCATCCCGACAGGGGCCCTCCTACAATGAGCAGTTCTTC. Its protein product is CASSSRQGPSYNEQFF. Together with reference TRBV18 and TRBJ2-1, the CDR3 gives the full variable domain: NAGVMQNPRHLVRRRGQEARLRCSPMKGHSHVYWYRQLPEEGLKFMVYLQKENIIDESGMPKERFSAEFPKEGPSILRIQQVVRGDSAAYFCASSSRQGPSYNEQFFGPGTRLTVL.

The V call is TRBV30, the J call TRBJ1-2; a weak D match, TRBD1 (5 bases). Trimming took off 0 bases at V and 7 bases at J, with 12 bases between the two ends. This CDR3 is 13 amino acids long. CDR1 GTSNPN and CDR2 SVGIG come from the germline V gene (reference sequence). In nucleotides, the CDR3 is TGTGCCTGGAGTGTAATGGGGGATGGTGGCTACACCTTC. Its translation is CAWSVMGDGGYTF.

This chain links TRBV7-9 with TRBJ1-3; TRBD1 aligns across 7 bases. V dropped 7 bases and J dropped 4; count of bases not matched to a gene: 4. CDR1 SEHNR and CDR2 FQNEAQ come from the germline V gene (reference sequence). The CDR3 spans 13 residues. The CDR3 reads CASKKGQGNTIYF. In nucleotides, the CDR3 is TGTGCCAGCAAGAAGGGACAGGGAAACACCATATATTTT.

This chain uses TRBV14 with TRBJ2-7, with D maybe TRBD1 (6 bases). Germline CDR1 reads SGHDN; CDR2 reads FVKESK. This CDR3 has 14 amino acids. Trimming stripped 0 bases from V and 5 bases from J, with 11 bases between. The CDR3 DNA reads TGTGCCAGCAGCCAAGACAGGGGTTTCGACGAGCAGTACTTC. It codes for CASSQDRGFDEQYF.

J is TRBJ1-2 and V is TRBV19; tentative D call: TRBD1 (6 bases). The V gene lost 5 bases and the J gene lost 4 bases, with 14 bases spanning the gap. The CDR3 consists of 14 residues. Germline CDR1 is LNHDA and CDR2 is SQIVND (reference sequence). The chain's CDR3 is CASSADSYSYGYTF. The CDR3, as DNA: TGTGCCAGTAGTGCGGACAGTTACTCCTATGGCTACACCTTC.

The chain carries TRBV5-1 and TRBJ2-1, with 7 positions matching TRBD2. Germline V gene data show CDR1 as SGHRS and CDR2 as YFSETQ. The CDR3 is 16 amino acids. V was clipped by 3 bases and J by 9 bases; unmatched bases: 15. CDR3 bases: TGCGCCAGCAGCTGGATGGGGAGCGGACTAGAGCTTGAGCAGTTCTTC. As protein: CASSWMGSGLELEQFF.